This T cell receptor beta chain was sequenced for a study of radiotherapy plus CTLA-4 blockade in lung cancer (dated by TCRdb to 2016 to 2019). Study-level background: Among the enrolled patients, 15% to 20% had an objective response, and 25% to 40% reached disease control. Paper-wide results and their limitations: After treatment with radiotherapy and ipilimumab, TCR clones that originated in tumors expanded in peripheral blood. The strongest predictors of response, as reported, were early dynamic changes in blood T cell clones along with a rise in serum interferon-beta after radiation.

Library construction relied on the immunoSEQ multiplex PCR assay. Imported from immuneACCESS, the table was reduced by TCRdb to in-frame sequences with V and J called. These copies leave out some clones; in studies compared against another copy, an unresolved V gene accounts for under half, and the cause of the remainder is not known. The sample has 57,000 or so clones on record, roughly 77% of them singletons. The ten largest account for around 4.8% of the sample. Focal radiation therapy combined with CTLA-4 blockade (ipilimumab) was tested in patients with chemo-refractory metastatic non-small-cell lung cancer. Notes on this clone: Its antigen remains unidentified. One base away there is no much larger clone; base qualities are not given.

Taken from the germline V gene (reference sequence), the CDR1 and CDR2 loops are MNHNY and SVGAGI. Relative to germline, V is 5 bases shorter and J is 3 bases shorter, with 8 bases between their ends. The CDR3 sequence holds 13 residues, the cysteine and phenylalanine included. Here the CDR3 DNA is all that survives: 39 bases in frame from base 1. Recombination joined TRBV6-6 with TRBJ1-3, with the identity of the D gene unclear. The sequences come from peripheral blood, collected from a patient treated with radiotherapy plus ipilimumab. The TCR sequence derives from a human donor with non-small cell lung cancer who had a complete response to radiotherapy plus ipilimumab. Read as DNA, the sequence is TGTGCCAGCAGTACCTTAGGTGGAAACACCATATATTTT. Translation gives CASSTLGGNTIYF.